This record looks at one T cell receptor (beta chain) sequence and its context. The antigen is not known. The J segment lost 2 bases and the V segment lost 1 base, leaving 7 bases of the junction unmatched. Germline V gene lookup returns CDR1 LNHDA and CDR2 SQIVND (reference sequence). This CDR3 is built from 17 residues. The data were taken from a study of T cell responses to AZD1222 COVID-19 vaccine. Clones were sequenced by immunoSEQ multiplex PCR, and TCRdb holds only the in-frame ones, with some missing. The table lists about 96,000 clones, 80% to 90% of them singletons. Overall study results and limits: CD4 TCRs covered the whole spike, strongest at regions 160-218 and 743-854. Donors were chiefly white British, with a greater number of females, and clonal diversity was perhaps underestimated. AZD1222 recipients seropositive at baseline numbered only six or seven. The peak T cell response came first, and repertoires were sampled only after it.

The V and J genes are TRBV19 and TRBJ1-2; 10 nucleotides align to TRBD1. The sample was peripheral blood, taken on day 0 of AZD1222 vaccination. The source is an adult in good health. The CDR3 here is CASSIALGQGSNYGYTF. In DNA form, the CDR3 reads TGTGCCAGTAGTATAGCCCTGGGACAGGGGAGCAACTATGGCTACACCTTC.